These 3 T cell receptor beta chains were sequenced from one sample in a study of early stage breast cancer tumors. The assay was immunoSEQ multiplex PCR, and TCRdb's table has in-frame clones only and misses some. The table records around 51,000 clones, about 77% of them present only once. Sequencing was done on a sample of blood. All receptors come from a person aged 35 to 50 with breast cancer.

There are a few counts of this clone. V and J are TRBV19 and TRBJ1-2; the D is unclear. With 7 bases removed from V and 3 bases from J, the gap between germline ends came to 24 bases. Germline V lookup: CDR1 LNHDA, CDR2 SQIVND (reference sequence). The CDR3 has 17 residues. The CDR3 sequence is CASKPYQTREPYYGYTF. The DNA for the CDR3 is TGTGCCAGTAAACCCTATCAAACCCGTGAGCCCTACTATGGCTACACCTTC.

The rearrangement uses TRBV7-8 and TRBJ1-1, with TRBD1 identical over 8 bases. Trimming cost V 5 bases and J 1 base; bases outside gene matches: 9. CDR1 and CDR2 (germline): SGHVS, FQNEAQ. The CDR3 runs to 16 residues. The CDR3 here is CASSLHPDRGNTEAFF. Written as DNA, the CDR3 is TGTGCCAGCAGCCTCCACCCAGACAGGGGGAACACTGAAGCTTTCTTT.

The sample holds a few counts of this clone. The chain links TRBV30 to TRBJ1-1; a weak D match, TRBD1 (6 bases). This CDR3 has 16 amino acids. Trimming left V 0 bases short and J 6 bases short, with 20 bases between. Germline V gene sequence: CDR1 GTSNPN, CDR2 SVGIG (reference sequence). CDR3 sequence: CAWSVSVTIKGAEAFF. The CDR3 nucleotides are TGTGCCTGGAGTGTAAGCGTGACGATAAAGGGGGCTGAAGCTTTCTTT. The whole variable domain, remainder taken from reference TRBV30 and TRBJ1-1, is SQTIHQWPATLVQPVGSPLSLECTVEGTSNPNLYWYRQAAGRGLQLLFYSVGIGQISSEVPQNLSASRPQDRQFILSSKKLLLSDSGFYLCAWSVSVTIKGAEAFFGQGTRLTVV.